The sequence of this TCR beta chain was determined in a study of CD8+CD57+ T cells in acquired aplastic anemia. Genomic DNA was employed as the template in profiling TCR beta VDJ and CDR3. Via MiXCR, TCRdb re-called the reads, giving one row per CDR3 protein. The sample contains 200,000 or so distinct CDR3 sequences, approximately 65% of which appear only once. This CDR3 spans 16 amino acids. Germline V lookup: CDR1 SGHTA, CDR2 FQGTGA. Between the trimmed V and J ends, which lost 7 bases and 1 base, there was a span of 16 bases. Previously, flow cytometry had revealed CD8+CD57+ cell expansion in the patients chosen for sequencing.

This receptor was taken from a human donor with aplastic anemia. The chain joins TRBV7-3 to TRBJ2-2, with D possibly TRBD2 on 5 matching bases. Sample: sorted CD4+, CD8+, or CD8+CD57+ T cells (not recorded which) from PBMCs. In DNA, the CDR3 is TGTGCCAGCAACGCCATAGGAGGCAGGAACACCGGGGAGCTGTTTTTT. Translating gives CASNAIGGRNTGELFF.